What follows is one T cell receptor beta chain and its context. Its antigen is undetermined. This sample is part of a study of monozygotic twins with inflammatory bowel disease. Reanalyzing the 5' RACE reads, TCRdb keeps one entry per CDR3 protein, without DNA. The sample totals some 150,000 distinct CDR3 sequences. Germline V gene sequence: CDR1 SGHTA, CDR2 FQGTGA. This CDR3 has 13 residues. Study-level points and caveats: Varied immunosuppressive treatments among patients may have increased repertoire variability.

This chain uses TRBV7-3 with TRBJ1-1; TCRdb outputs TRBD1, but without DNA this stays unchecked. The sequencing input was blood. The receptor was isolated from a human donor with ulcerative colitis or Crohn's disease, or a healthy co-twin of an affected twin (not recorded which). This CDR3 is CASSSDEGGTAFF. The full variable domain, completed using reference TRBV7-3 and TRBJ1-1, is GAGVSQTPSNKVTEKGKYVELRCDPISGHTALYWYRQSLGQGPEFLIYFQGTGAADDSGLPNDRFFAVRPEGSVSTLKIQRTERGDSAVYLCASSSDEGGTAFFGQGTRLTVV.